This T cell receptor (beta chain) was captured by sequencing in a study of cytomegalovirus exposure and HLA in healthy donors. 13 Jbeta primers and 60 Vbeta primers were used for the PCR. TCRdb's copy holds only in-frame clones and misses some; the assay was immunoSEQ multiplex PCR. The specimen's table records 180,000 or so clones. Per the germline V gene, CDR1 is SNHLY and CDR2 is FYNNEI. This CDR3 contains 12 residues. The chain joins TRBV2 to TRBJ2-5; 7 bases match TRBD1. The assigned J gene may be wrong: the sequence end matches TRBJ2-7 better. Sequenced input: PBMCs. The TCR was taken from a young woman in good health and CMV-seropositive. The CDR3 protein is CATRDRTYEQYF. Written as DNA, the CDR3 is TGTGCCACTCGGGACAGAACCTACGAGCAGTACTTC.